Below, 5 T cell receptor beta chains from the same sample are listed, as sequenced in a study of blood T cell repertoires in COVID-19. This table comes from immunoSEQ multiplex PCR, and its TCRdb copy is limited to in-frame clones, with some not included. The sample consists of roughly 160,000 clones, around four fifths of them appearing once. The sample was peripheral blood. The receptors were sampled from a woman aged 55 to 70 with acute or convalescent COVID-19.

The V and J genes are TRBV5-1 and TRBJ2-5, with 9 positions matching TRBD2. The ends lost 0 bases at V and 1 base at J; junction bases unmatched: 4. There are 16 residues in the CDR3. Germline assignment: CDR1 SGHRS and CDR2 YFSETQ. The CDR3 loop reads CASSLVGRGGQETQYF. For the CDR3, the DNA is TGCGCCAGCAGCTTGGTGGGGCGGGGGGGCCAAGAGACCCAGTACTTC. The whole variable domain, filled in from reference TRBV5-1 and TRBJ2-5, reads KAGVTQTPRYLIKTRGQQVTLSCSPISGHRSVSWYQQTPGQGLQFLFEYFSETQRNKGNFPGRFSGRQFSNSRSEMNVSTLELGDSALYLCASSLVGRGGQETQYFGPGTRLLVL.

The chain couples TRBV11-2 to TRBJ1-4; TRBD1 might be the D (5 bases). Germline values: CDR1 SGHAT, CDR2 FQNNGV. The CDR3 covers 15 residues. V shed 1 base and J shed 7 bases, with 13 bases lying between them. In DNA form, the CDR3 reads TGTGCCAGCAGCTTAGTAGGGAGGGGTGGTGAAAAACTGTTTTTT. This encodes CASSLVGRGGEKLFF.

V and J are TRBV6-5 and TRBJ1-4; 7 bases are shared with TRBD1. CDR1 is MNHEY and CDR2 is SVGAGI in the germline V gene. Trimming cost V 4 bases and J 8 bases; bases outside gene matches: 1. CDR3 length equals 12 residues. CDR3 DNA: TGTGCCAGCAGTTTGGACAGGGAAAAACTGTTTTTT. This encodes CASSLDREKLFF.

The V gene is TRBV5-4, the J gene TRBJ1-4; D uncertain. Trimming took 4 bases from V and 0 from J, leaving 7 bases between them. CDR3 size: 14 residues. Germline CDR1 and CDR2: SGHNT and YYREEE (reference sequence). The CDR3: CASSTDTTNEKLFF. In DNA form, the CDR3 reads TGTGCCAGCAGCACCGACACAACTAATGAAAAACTGTTTTTT.

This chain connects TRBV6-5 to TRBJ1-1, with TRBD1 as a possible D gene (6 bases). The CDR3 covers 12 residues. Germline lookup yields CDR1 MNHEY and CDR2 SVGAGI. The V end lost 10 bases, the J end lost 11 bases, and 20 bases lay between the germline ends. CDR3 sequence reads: CATTIQERGAFF. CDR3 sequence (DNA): TGTGCCACCACAATACAGGAAAGGGGGGCTTTCTTT.